The 25 T cell receptor beta chains below come from one sample, sequenced in a study of healthy donors' naive CD4 and CD8 T cells. A linear amplification protocol produced the TCR libraries from 400 to 550 ng of total RNA. TCRdb fed the reads into MiXCR, producing one record per CDR3 protein. This sample has 150,000 to 200,000 distinct CDR3 sequences, with over 60% found just once. The sequenced sample was naive CD4+ and CD8+ T cells sorted from blood, pooled from several donors. The receptors originated from a pool of human donors in good health; the sample pools cells from several healthy donors.

V is TRBV6-6 and J is TRBJ1-3, with D uncertain. V was trimmed by 6 bases and J by 4 bases, leaving 13 bases between them. The CDR3 is made up of 14 amino acids. CDR1 MNHNY and CDR2 SVGAGI come from the germline V gene (reference sequence). The CDR3 nucleotides are TGTGCCAGCAGCTACAAATACAAAGGAAACACCATATATTTT. Translation: CASSYKYKGNTIYF.

This clonotype was detected only once. The J gene is TRBJ2-4, the V gene TRBV6-5; 8 bases are shared with TRBD1. CDR3 length: 15 residues. Trimming cost V 0 bases and J 7 bases; bases outside gene matches: 5. Germline V CDR1 and CDR2: MNHEY, SVGAGI. CDR3 sequence reads: CASSYSPNRGNIQYF. The CDR3 nucleotides read TGTGCCAGCAGTTACTCGCCTAACAGGGGGAACATTCAGTACTTC.

This chain joins TRBV7-2 and TRBJ2-1; tentative D call: TRBD1 (5 bases). Germline V lookup: CDR1 SGHTA, CDR2 FQGNSA. The ends were cut back, 0 bases at V and 9 bases at J, with 15 bases in the middle. The CDR3 sequence is 15 residues long. The CDR3 coding sequence is TGTGCCAGCAGCTTAGCCCGGACAACCGGCTTTGAGCAGTTCTTC. Protein sequence: CASSLARTTGFEQFF.

This rearrangement joins TRBV4-2 to TRBJ2-1; D unresolved. The CDR3 length is 12 residues. Germline assignment: CDR1 LGHNA and CDR2 YNFKEQ. V lost 0 bases and J 9 bases, leaving 6 bases between the germline ends. CDR3 sequence (DNA): TGTGCCAGCAGCCAAGATGCAAGTGAGCAGTTCTTC. Its protein product is CASSQDASEQFF.

V and J are TRBV7-2 and TRBJ1-2, with 7 bases lining up with TRBD1. The CDR3 loop spans 15 amino acids. V gave up 1 base and J gave up 7 bases; unmatched junction bases: 9. Looked up from germline, CDR1 is SGHTA and CDR2 is FQGNSA. The CDR3 DNA follows: TGTGCCAGCAGCTTAGGCGGGGACAGACTTGGTGGCTACACCTTC. Its protein is CASSLGGDRLGGYTF.

V is TRBV30 and J is TRBJ1-6; a possible D gene is TRBD1 (5 bases). This CDR3 has 13 residues. Germline values: CDR1 GTSNPN, CDR2 SVGIG (reference sequence). Trimming stripped 0 bases from V and 8 bases from J, with 8 bases between. CDR3 sequence: CAWSVLGDSPLHF. CDR3 DNA: TGTGCCTGGAGTGTATTAGGGGATTCACCCCTCCACTTT.

The genes are TRBV6-1 and TRBJ1-2, with TRBD1 matching over 7 bases. Germline trimming cut 4 bases from V and 0 bases from J; bases unmatched to any gene: 17. CDR1 and CDR2 (germline): MNHNS, SASEGT. This CDR3 comprises 19 residues. The chain's CDR3 is CASSVGPRDSGRANYGYTF. The CDR3 DNA sequence: TGTGCCAGCAGTGTTGGGCCTCGGGACAGCGGGAGAGCTAACTATGGCTACACCTTC.

V is TRBV14 and J is TRBJ2-1; possible D gene TRBD2, 6 bases. Trimming shortened V by 2 bases and J by 6 bases, and 8 bases separated the two germline ends. Germline CDR1 SGHDN, CDR2 FVKESK. There are 13 residues in the CDR3. CDR3: CASSQRGLNEQFF. In nucleotides, the CDR3 is TGTGCCAGCAGCCAAAGGGGACTCAATGAGCAGTTCTTC.

The CDR3 reads CASSQDLNSSGNTIYF. The DNA for the CDR3 is TGTGCCAGCAGCCAAGATTTAAACAGCTCTGGAAACACCATATATTTT. The V gene is TRBV4-2, the J gene TRBJ1-3; D not resolved. Germline V lookup: CDR1 LGHNA, CDR2 YNFKEQ. The CDR3 extends over 16 amino acids. V dropped 0 bases and J dropped 0 bases, with 9 bases sitting between them.

This clonotype was found a few times. This rearrangement joins TRBV10-3 to TRBJ2-7, with 8 bases matching TRBD1. This CDR3 is built from 13 residues. Germline V gene lookup returns CDR1 ENHRY and CDR2 SYGVKD. After removal of 2 bases from V and 3 bases from J, the junction contained 0 bases not matched to a gene. CDR3 region: CAISEGQGYEQYF. CDR3 DNA: TGTGCCATCAGTGAGGGACAGGGCTACGAGCAGTACTTC.

This clonotype was picked up a small number of times. The chain carries TRBV5-6 and TRBJ1-1; a possible D gene is TRBD1 (5 bases). V shed 1 base and J shed 2 bases, with 9 bases lying between them. The germline CDR1 and CDR2 sequences are SGHDT and YYEEEE. The CDR3 runs 14 residues. This chain's CDR3 is CASSLWDGNTEAFF. The CDR3 DNA reads TGTGCCAGCAGCTTGTGGGACGGAAACACTGAAGCTTTCTTT.

The rearrangement links TRBV5-6 to TRBJ2-1, with 12 bases matching TRBD2. CDR1 and CDR2 from the germline V gene are SGHDT and YYEEEE. CDR3 length: 17 amino acids. V shed 3 bases, J shed 1 base, and the junction held 5 bases outside the gene matches. CDR3 nucleotide sequence: TGTGCCAGCAGCTACCGGACTAGCGGGATATCCTACAATGAGCAGTTCTTC. Translating it yields CASSYRTSGISYNEQFF.

This clonotype was detected only a few times. The chain recombines TRBV29-1 with TRBJ2-1; 7 bases are a match to TRBD2. Germline assignment: CDR1 SQVTM and CDR2 ANQGSEA. CDR3 length: 13 amino acids. Germline trimming cut 1 base from V and 6 bases from J; bases unmatched to any gene: 3. CDR3 sequence: CSVEGLAANEQFF. As DNA, the CDR3 is TGCAGCGTTGAAGGACTAGCTGCCAATGAGCAGTTCTTC.

This clonotype was observed a handful of times. The chain recombines TRBV6-5 with TRBJ1-5; a possible D gene is TRBD1 (5 bases). Trimming cost V 5 bases and J 2 bases, with 13 bases left between them. The V gene's germline CDR1 is MNHEY and CDR2 SVGAGI. The CDR3 covers 15 residues. The CDR3: CASSPLGAGNQPQHF. Here the CDR3 DNA reads TGTGCCAGCAGTCCTCTCGGGGCGGGCAATCAGCCCCAGCATTTT.

The CDR3 nucleotides are TGCAGCGGCTATACAGGGGTGGATGAGCAGTTCTTC. Amino acid sequence: CSGYTGVDEQFF. V usage is TRBV29-1 and J usage is TRBJ2-1; 7 positions agree with TRBD1. V lost 7 bases to trimming and J lost 8 bases; unmatched junction nucleotides: 8. The germline V gene encodes CDR1 SQVTM and CDR2 ANQGSEA. The CDR3 contains 12 residues.

The chain combines TRBV2 with TRBJ1-1, with a possible D match to TRBD1 (5 bases). The V gene's germline CDR1 is SNHLY and CDR2 FYNNEI. The CDR3 runs 13 residues. Trimming took off 0 bases at V and 6 bases at J, with 8 bases between the two ends. The CDR3 region has the DNA TGTGCCAGCAGTGAAGCGCCCAGGGCTGAAGCTTTCTTT. Translated: CASSEAPRAEAFF.

This chain links TRBV27 with TRBJ1-5; D is ambiguous. In germline, CDR1 is MNHEY, CDR2 SMNVEV (reference sequence). This CDR3 has 15 residues. Trimming took 4 bases from V and 3 from J, leaving 13 bases between them. The CDR3 loop reads CASSSRNSHNQPQHF. CDR3 sequence (DNA): TGTGCCAGCAGTTCCCGTAACAGTCACAATCAGCCCCAGCATTTT.

The V gene is TRBV27, the J gene TRBJ1-6; D gene unclear. V was pared by 3 bases and J by 9 bases, with 6 bases between. The CDR3 spans 12 residues. Germline CDR1 reads MNHEY; CDR2 reads SMNVEV (reference sequence). In DNA, the CDR3 is TGTGCCAGCAGTTTTCCCTCTTCACCCCTCCACTTT. Protein sequence: CASSFPSSPLHF.

This chain joins TRBV27 and TRBJ2-1; the D is unclear. This CDR3 comprises 15 residues. V lost 7 bases and J 4 bases, leaving 17 bases between the germline ends. Germline lookup yields CDR1 MNHEY and CDR2 SMNVEV (reference sequence). Here the CDR3 reads CASTLHRLGYNEQFF. The CDR3 DNA reads TGTGCCAGCACCCTCCATAGGCTAGGGTACAATGAGCAGTTCTTC.

The chain links TRBV5-6 to TRBJ1-6; the match to TRBD1 covers 8 bases. CDR3 length: 15 amino acids. Germline-derived CDR1 and CDR2 are SGHDT and YYEEEE. Unmatched junction bases numbered 8, after V lost 4 bases and J lost 8 bases. CDR3 in amino acids: CASSRDRGLDSPLHF. The CDR3, as DNA: TGTGCCAGCAGCCGCGACAGGGGTTTAGATTCACCCCTCCACTTT. The full variable domain, rest sourced from reference TRBV5-6 and TRBJ1-6, is DAGVTQSPTHLIKTRGQQVTLRCSPKSGHDTVSWYQQALGQGPQFIFQYYEEEERQRGNFPDRFSGHQFPNYSSELNVNALLLGDSALYLCASSRDRGLDSPLHFGNGTRLTVT.

The chain carries TRBV29-1 and TRBJ2-2; 9 bases are a match to TRBD2. The CDR3 spans 16 residues. From germline, CDR1 is SQVTM and CDR2 ANQGSEA. After removal of 0 bases from V and 5 bases from J, the junction contained 7 bases not matched to a gene. CDR3 sequence (DNA): TGCAGCGTTGAAGATCCCCTAGCGGGGCTGACCGGGGAGCTGTTTTTT. This encodes CSVEDPLAGLTGELFF.

This chain joins TRBV11-2 and TRBJ2-5; weak D call: TRBD1 (6 bases). The germline gives CDR1 SGHAT, CDR2 FQNNGV. There are 15 residues in the CDR3. Trimming shortened V by 2 bases and J by 1 base, and 11 bases separated the two germline ends. CDR3 nucleotide sequence: TGTGCCAGCAGCTTAACAGGGATTACCCAAGAGACCCAGTACTTC. Translating it yields CASSLTGITQETQYF.

This chain joins TRBV6-5 and TRBJ2-5; no reliable D call. CDR3 length: 14 residues. Germline values: CDR1 MNHEY, CDR2 SVGAGI. V lost 0 bases and J lost 4, with 9 bases in between. This chain's CDR3 is CASSYSSERETQYF. In nucleotides, the CDR3 is TGTGCCAGCAGTTACTCATCGGAGCGAGAGACCCAGTACTTC.

The chain employs TRBV29-1 and TRBJ2-1; TRBD2 matches at 8 bases. Germline CDR1 and CDR2: SQVTM and ANQGSEA. V was clipped by 3 bases and J by 3 bases; unmatched bases: 10. CDR3 length: 16 residues. This chain's CDR3 is CSVEGGSGKIYNEQFF. DNA for the CDR3: TGCAGCGTTGAGGGGGGTAGCGGGAAAATCTACAATGAGCAGTTCTTC.

The genes are TRBV29-1 and TRBJ2-1, with D possibly TRBD2 on 6 matching bases. The V and J ends lost 1 base and 2 bases respectively, with 12 bases between them. This CDR3 is built from 15 residues. The V gene's germline CDR1 is SQVTM and CDR2 ANQGSEA. CDR3 loop: CSVEGMRGAYNEQFF. CDR3 DNA sequence: TGCAGCGTTGAAGGGATGCGGGGTGCCTACAATGAGCAGTTCTTC.